This TCR beta chain comes out of a study of blood T cell repertoires in COVID-19. Study summary: Sample material is recorded as cDNA or gDNA derived from T cells, B-cell-depleted T cells, or PBMCs.

This table comes from immunoSEQ multiplex PCR, and its TCRdb copy is limited to in-frame clones, with some not included. Of 98,000 or so clones listed, 65% to 90% are singletons. Per germline, CDR1 LGHDT and CDR2 YNNKEL (reference sequence). V was trimmed by 3 bases and J by 2 bases, leaving 9 bases between them. There are 14 residues in the CDR3. Sample: peripheral blood. The TCR sequence derives from a man in his sixties with acute or convalescent COVID-19. V usage is TRBV3-1 (or the pseudogene TRBV3-2) and J usage is TRBJ2-3, with D uncertain. The CDR3 spells CASSHQAYTDTQYF. CDR3 DNA sequence: TGTGCCAGCAGCCACCAAGCCTACACAGATACGCAGTATTTT.